This TCR beta chain comes out of a study of blood T cell repertoires in COVID-19. At the level of the study: COVID-19 samples from acute and convalescent phases originated in the United States, Italy and Spain.

The study assigned cohorts using participant-reported clinical history. The V gene end was trimmed by 5 bases and the J gene end by 3 bases; junction bases not matched to a gene: 6. The CDR3 sequence is 14 residues long. The V gene's germline CDR1 is SGHAT and CDR2 FQNNGV. TCRdb's table, derived via immunoSEQ multiplex PCR, lists solely in-frame clones and lacks some. The repertoire holds some 380,000 clones, with approximately 88% as singletons. Sample: PBMCs or T cells enriched from blood (not recorded which). J is TRBJ2-7 and V is TRBV11-2; 8 positions match TRBD1. The origin of this receptor is a woman between 40 and 50 years old with acute COVID-19. Here the CDR3 reads CASSHGTGFYEQYF. The CDR3 nucleotides read TGTGCCAGCAGCCACGGGACAGGATTCTACGAGCAGTACTTC. Combining the CDR3 with reference TRBV11-2 and TRBJ2-7 gives the whole variable domain EAGVAQSPRYKIIEKRQSVAFWCNPISGHATLYWYQQILGQGPKLLIQFQNNGVVDDSQLPKDRFSAERLKGVDSTLKIQPAKLEDSAVYLCASSHGTGFYEQYFGPGTRLTVT.